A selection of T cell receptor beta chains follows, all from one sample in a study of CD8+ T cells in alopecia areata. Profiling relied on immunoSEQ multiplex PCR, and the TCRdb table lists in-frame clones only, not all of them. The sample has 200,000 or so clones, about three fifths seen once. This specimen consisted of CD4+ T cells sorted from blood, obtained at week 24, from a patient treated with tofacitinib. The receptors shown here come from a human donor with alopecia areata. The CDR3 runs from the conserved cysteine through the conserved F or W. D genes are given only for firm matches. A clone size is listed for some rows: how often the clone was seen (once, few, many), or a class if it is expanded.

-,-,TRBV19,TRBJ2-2,CASSPTRLGTGELFF,TGTGCCAGTAGTCCTACCCGTTTAGGGACCGGGGAGCTGTTTTTT
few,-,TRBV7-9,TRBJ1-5,CASSSGDYSNQPQHF,TGTGCCAGCAGCTCAGGGGATTATAGCAATCAGCCCCAGCATTTT
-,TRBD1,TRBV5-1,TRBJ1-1,CASSVGTGGTEAFF,TGCGCCAGCAGCGTAGGGACAGGGGGCACTGAAGCTTTCTTT
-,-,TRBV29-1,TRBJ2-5,CSVVDQETQYF,TGCAGCGTTGTCGACCAAGAGACCCAGTACTTC
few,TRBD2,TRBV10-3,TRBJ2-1,CAISTGTSGNGEQFF,TGTGCCATCAGCACCGGGACTAGCGGGAATGGTGAGCAGTTCTTC
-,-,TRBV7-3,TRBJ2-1,CASSLGVAALEDEQFF,TGTGCCAGCAGCTTAGGTGTAGCGGCCCTTGAGGATGAGCAGTTCTTC
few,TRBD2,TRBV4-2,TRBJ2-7,CASSQATSGGSYEQYF,TGTGCCAGCAGCCAGGCTACTAGCGGGGGCTCCTACGAGCAGTACTTC
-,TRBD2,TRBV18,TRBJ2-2,CASSPWTSGNTGELFF,TGTGCCAGCTCACCTTGGACTAGCGGGAACACCGGGGAGCTGTTTTTT
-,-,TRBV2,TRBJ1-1,CASSLDKNTEAFF,TGTGCCAGCAGTTTAGACAAAAACACTGAAGCTTTCTTT
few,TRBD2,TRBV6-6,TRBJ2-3,CASSYLTSGSDTQYF,TGTGCCAGCAGTTACCTAACTAGCGGGAGTGATACGCAGTATTTT
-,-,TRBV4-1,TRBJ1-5,CASSQEGWGVNQPQHF,TGCGCCAGCAGCCAAGAGGGGTGGGGAGTCAATCAGCCCCAGCATTTT
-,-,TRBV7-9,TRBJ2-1,CASSLAQRAYNEQFF,TGTGCCAGCAGCTTAGCCCAGCGGGCGTACAATGAGCAGTTCTTC
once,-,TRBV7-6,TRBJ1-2,CASSPSPPGDYGYTF,TGTGCCAGCAGCCCAAGTCCACCGGGAGACTATGGCTACACCTTC
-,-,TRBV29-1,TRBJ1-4,CSVGGDEKLFF,TGCAGCGTTGGAGGGGATGAAAAACTGTTTTTT
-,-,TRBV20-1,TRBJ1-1,CSARGRSF,TGCAGTGCTCGGGGGAGATCCTTT
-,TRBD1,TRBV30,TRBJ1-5,CAWSRQGASSFGEPQHF,TGTGCCTGGAGTAGACAGGGGGCTTCCTCTTTCGGGGAGCCCCAGCATTTT
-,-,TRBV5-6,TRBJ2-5,CASSPSLAQETQYF,TGTGCCAGCAGCCCGAGCCTAGCCCAAGAGACCCAGTACTTC
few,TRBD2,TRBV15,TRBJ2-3,CATSRGPTSGRGPDTQYF,TGTGCCACCAGCAGAGGCCCGACTAGCGGGAGAGGCCCAGATACGCAGTATTTT
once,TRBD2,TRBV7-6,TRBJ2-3,CASGLGLAADTHYF,TGTGCCAGCGGCTTAGGACTAGCGGCAGATACGCATTATTTT
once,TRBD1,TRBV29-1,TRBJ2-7,CSVASGTGEYEQYF,TGCAGCGTGGCTTCCGGGACAGGGGAATACGAGCAGTACTTC
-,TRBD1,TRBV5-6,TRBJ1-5,CASSMGQRINQPQHF,TGTGCCAGCAGCATGGGACAGAGGATCAATCAGCCCCAGCATTTT
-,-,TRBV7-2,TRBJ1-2,CASSRTALGYTF,TGTGCCAGCAGCCGGACAGCTCTGGGCTACACCTTC
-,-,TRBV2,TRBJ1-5,CASSDLEGNQPQHF,TGTGCCAGCAGCGACCTGGAAGGCAATCAGCCCCAGCATTTT
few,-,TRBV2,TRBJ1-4,CASSFEPRGKLFF,TGTGCCAGCAGCTTTGAGCCTAGGGGAAAACTGTTTTTT
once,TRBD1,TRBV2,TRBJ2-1,CASRQGAPSSYNEQFF,TGTGCCAGCAGGCAGGGGGCCCCGAGCTCCTACAATGAGCAGTTCTTC
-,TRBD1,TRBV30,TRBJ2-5,CAWIPGQGETQYF,TGTGCCTGGATTCCGGGACAGGGGGAGACCCAGTACTTC
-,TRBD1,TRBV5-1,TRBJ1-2,CASSSDGQAGYGYTF,TGCGCCAGCAGCTCAGATGGACAGGCGGGCTATGGCTACACCTTC
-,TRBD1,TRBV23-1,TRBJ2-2,CASSQCRDRGTGELFF,TGCGCCAGCAGTCAATGTCGGGACAGGGGAACCGGGGAGCTGTTTTTT
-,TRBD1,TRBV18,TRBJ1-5,CASSPDRAVAQPQHF,TGTGCCAGCTCACCTGACAGGGCGGTGGCTCAGCCCCAGCATTTT
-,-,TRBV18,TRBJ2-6,CASSPPTGAGGANVLTF,TGTGCCAGCTCACCACCGACGGGAGCGGGTGGGGCCAACGTCCTGACTTTC
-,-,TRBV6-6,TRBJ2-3,CASSYPRGSTDTQYF,TGTGCCAGCAGTTACCCACGGGGGTCCACAGATACGCAGTATTTT
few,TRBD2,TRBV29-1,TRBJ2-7,CSAGGLAAYEQYF,TGCAGCGCCGGGGGACTAGCGGCTTACGAGCAGTACTTC
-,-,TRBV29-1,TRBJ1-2,CSVGGSDGYTF,TGCAGCGTTGGGGGAAGTGATGGCTACACCTTC
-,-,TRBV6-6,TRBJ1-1,CASSYIGTNEAFF,TGTGCCAGCAGTTACATTGGGACAAATGAAGCTTTCTTT
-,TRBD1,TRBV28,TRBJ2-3,CASRGDRSSGTDTQYF,TGTGCCAGCAGGGGGGACAGGTCTTCAGGCACAGATACGCAGTATTTT
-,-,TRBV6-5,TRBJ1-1,CASSYDGTTEAFF,TGTGCCAGCAGTTACGACGGAACCACTGAAGCTTTCTTT
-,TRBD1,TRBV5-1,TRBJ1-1,CASSLVQGAFTEAFF,TGCGCCAGCAGCTTGGTACAGGGGGCTTTCACTGAAGCTTTCTTT
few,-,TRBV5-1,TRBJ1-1,CASSFNSGMNTEAFF,TGCGCCAGCAGCTTTAACAGTGGGATGAACACTGAAGCTTTCTTT
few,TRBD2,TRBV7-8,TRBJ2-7,CASSRLAGETYEQYF,TGTGCCAGCAGCCGACTAGCGGGGGAAACCTACGAGCAGTACTTC
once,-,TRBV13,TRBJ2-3,CASSEGKYTQYF,TGTGCCAGCAGCGAAGGAAAGTATACGCAGTATTTT
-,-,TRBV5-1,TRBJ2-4,CASSSLRGPADIQYF,TGCGCCAGCAGCTCCCTCCGGGGCCCCGCGGACATTCAGTACTTC
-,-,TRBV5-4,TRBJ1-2,CASSPDRLDYGYTF,TGTGCCAGCAGCCCGGACAGACTGGACTATGGCTACACCTTC
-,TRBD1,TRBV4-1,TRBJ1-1,CASSPGQGSTEAFF,TGCGCCAGCAGCCCAGGACAGGGGTCCACTGAAGCTTTCTTT
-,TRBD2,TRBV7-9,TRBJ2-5,CASSRGAGGREETQYF,TGTGCCAGCAGCCGAGGTGCGGGGGGCAGAGAAGAGACCCAGTACTTC
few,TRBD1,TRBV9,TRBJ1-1,CASSAINGQGSEAFF,TGTGCCAGCAGCGCAATAAATGGACAGGGCTCTGAAGCTTTCTTT
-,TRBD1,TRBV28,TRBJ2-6,CASSGRDRASGANVLTF,TGTGCCAGCAGTGGGCGGGACAGGGCCTCTGGGGCCAACGTCCTGACTTTC
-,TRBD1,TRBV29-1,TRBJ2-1,CSGGWGTGINEQFF,TGCAGCGGGGGATGGGGGACAGGTATCAATGAGCAGTTCTTC
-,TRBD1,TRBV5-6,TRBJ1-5,CASGLGGRGHQPQHF,TGTGCCAGCGGCTTGGGGGGCAGGGGGCACCAGCCCCAGCATTTT
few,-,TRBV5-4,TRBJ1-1,CASSLNRDTEAFF,TGTGCCAGCAGCTTAAACCGGGACACTGAAGCTTTCTTT
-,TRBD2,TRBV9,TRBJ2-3,CASTKRGEQYF,TGTGCCAGCACCAAGCGGGGGGAACAGTATTTT
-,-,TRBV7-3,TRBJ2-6,CASSLNPAGANVLTF,TGTGCCAGCAGCTTAAATCCAGCTGGGGCCAACGTCCTGACTTTC
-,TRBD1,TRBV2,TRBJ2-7,CASGDRIYYEQYF,TGTGCCAGCGGGGACAGGATATACTACGAGCAGTACTTC
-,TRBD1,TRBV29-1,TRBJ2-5,CSVSGTGGQETQYF,TGCAGCGTCTCCGGGACAGGGGGTCAAGAGACCCAGTACTTC
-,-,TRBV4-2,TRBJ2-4,CASSQLAKNIQYF,TGTGCCAGCAGCCAACTAGCCAAAAACATTCAGTACTTC
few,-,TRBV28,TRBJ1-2,CASSPGVANQYGYTF,TGTGCCAGCAGTCCCGGGGTAGCGAATCAATATGGCTACACCTTC
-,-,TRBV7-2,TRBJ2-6,CASRHSGANVLTF,TGTGCCAGCCGGCACTCTGGGGCCAACGTCCTGACTTTC
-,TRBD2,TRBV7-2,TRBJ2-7,CASSLSSGRVEYEQYF,TGTGCCAGCAGCTTGAGTAGCGGGAGGGTTGAGTACGAGCAGTACTTC
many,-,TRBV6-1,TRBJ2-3,CASSEARGTDTQYF,TGTGCCAGCAGTGAAGCGCGGGGAACAGATACGCAGTATTTT
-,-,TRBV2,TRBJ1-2,CASSESGGYTF,TGTGCCAGCAGTGAAAGTGGCGGCTACACCTTC
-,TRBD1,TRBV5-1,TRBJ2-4,CASTQGGAKNIQYF,TGCGCCAGCACACAGGGGGGAGCCAAAAACATTCAGTACTTC